The source of this TCR beta chain is a study of blood T cell repertoires in COVID-19. At the level of the study: Samples representing acute and convalescent COVID-19 were sourced from the United States, Italy and Spain. The analysed material was cDNA or gDNA that came from T cells, B-cell-depleted T cells, or PBMCs.

V was pared by 7 bases and J by 0 bases, with 16 bases between. Germline V gene sequence: CDR1 LNHDA, CDR2 SQIVND (reference sequence). This CDR3 region has 16 residues. Authors' processing steps: Reference gene primer amplification gave nucleated cell count estimates. Assay used: immunoSEQ multiplex PCR; TCRdb lists only in-frame clones, some missing. V and J calls and clone size are as listed in that table; D and trimming were resolved from the DNA. The sample includes 200,000 to 250,000 clones, approximately 79% of them seen just once. The chain combines TRBV19 with TRBJ1-5; no clear D. What was sequenced was peripheral blood. The source is a woman aged 40 to 50 with active or convalescent COVID-19. The CDR3, as DNA: TGTGCCAGTACCTCGTGGAGGCCAGATAGCAATCAGCCCCAGCATTTT. This codes for CASTSWRPDSNQPQHF. The full variable domain, with the rest looked up from reference TRBV19 and TRBJ1-5, is DGGITQSPKYLFRKEGQNVTLSCEQNLNHDAMYWYRQDPGQGLRLIYYSQIVNDFQKGDIAEGYSVSREKKESFPLTVTSAQKNPTAFYLCASTSWRPDSNQPQHFGDGTRLSIL.